This record concerns one TCR beta chain sequence. Its antigen is unknown. The data were taken from a study of fetal regulatory T cell absence and autoimmunity. Study in general: The IPEX patients lacked clinical diabetes but had exocrine pancreas autoimmunity. Study outcomes and limitations: The oligoclonal enrichment was interpreted as supporting antigen-driven pancreatic autoimmunity before birth in IPEX syndrome. Compared with cord blood, pancreas showed oligoclonal TCR enrichment, some clones over 90-fold.

This was a survey-level run. Sequenced by immunoSEQ multiplex PCR; TCRdb stores in-frame clones only, minus some. The profile shows some 50,000 clones, around 85% of them singletons. Sequencing was performed on cord blood. The sequence came from a newborn boy with IPEX syndrome.

CDR3 in amino acids: CAGEEVGYEQYF. The CDR3 DNA follows: TGTGCCGGAGAAGAGGTAGGCTACGAGCAGTACTTC. J is TRBJ2-7 and V is TRBV6-5; no clear D. CDR3 size: 12 residues. Germline CDR1 MNHEY, CDR2 SVGAGI. Trimming stripped 11 bases from V and 3 bases from J, with 14 bases between.